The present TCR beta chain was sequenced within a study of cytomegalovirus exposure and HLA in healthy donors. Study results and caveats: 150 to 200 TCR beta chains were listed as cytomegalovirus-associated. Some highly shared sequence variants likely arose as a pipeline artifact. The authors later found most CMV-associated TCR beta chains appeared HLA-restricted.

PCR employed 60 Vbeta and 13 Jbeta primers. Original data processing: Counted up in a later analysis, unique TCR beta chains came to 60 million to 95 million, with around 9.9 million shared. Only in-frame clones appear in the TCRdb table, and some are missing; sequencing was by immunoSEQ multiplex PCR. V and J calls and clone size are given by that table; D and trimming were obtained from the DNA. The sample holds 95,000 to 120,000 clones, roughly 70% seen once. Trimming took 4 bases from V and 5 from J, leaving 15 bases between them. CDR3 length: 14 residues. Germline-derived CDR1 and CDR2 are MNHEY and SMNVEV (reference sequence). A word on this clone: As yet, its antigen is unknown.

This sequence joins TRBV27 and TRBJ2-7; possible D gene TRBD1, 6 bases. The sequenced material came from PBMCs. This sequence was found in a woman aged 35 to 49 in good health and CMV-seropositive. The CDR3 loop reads CASSSLYRVDEQYF. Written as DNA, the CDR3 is TGTGCCAGCAGTTCCTTGTACAGGGTAGACGAGCAGTACTTC.